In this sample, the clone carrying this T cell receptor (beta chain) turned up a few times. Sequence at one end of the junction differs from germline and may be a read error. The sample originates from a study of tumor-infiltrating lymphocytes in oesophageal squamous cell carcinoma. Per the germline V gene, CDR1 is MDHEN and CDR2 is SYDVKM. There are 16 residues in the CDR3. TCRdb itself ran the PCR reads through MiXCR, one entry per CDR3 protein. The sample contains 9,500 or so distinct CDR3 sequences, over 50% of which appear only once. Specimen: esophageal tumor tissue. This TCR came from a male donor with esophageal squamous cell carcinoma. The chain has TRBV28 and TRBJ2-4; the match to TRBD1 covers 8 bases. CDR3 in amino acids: CASTSRTGLHNSPLHF. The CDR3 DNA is TGTGCCAGCACCTCCCGGACAGGGCTGCATAATTCACCCCTCCACTTC.